One and the same sample provided the 12 T cell receptor beta chains below, sequenced in a study of radiation and T cells in renal cell carcinoma. Noted time point: blood 4 weeks post-SBRT, at nephrectomy. Documented treatment: 15 Gy SBRT to primary tumor, nephrectomy 4 weeks later. The data were produced by immunoSEQ multiplex PCR, yet TCRdb's version contains in-frame clones alone and is incomplete. Among under 100,000 clones listed, 84% were seen once. The material was blood, obtained from a patient whose treatment included radiotherapy and nephrectomy. These TCRs come from a man between 60 and 70 years old with renal cell carcinoma.

This clone has a handful of counts. This chain connects TRBV18 to TRBJ2-7, with TRBD1 identical over 10 bases. Germline CDR1 reads KGHSH; CDR2 reads LQKENI. V shed 5 bases and J 6 bases; nucleotides not matched to a gene: 10. CDR3 length equals 15 residues. CDR3 amino acids: CASSATGTGDGEQYF. In nucleotides, the CDR3 is TGTGCCAGCTCAGCGACCGGGACAGGGGACGGCGAGCAGTACTTC.

The chain has TRBV6-6 and TRBJ1-2; D is unclear. This CDR3 has 16 residues. Germline loops: CDR1 MNHNY, CDR2 SVGAGI (reference sequence). Trimming stripped 2 bases from V and 0 bases from J, with 13 bases between. This chain's CDR3 is CASSYLAGNSNYGYTF. DNA of the CDR3: TGTGCCAGCAGTTACCTGGCAGGCAACTCTAACTATGGCTACACCTTC.

The rearrangement links TRBV7-9 to TRBJ2-3; TRBD1 might be the D (5 bases). Germline CDR1 reads SEHNR; CDR2 reads FQNEAQ (reference sequence). The CDR3 runs 13 residues. V was clipped by 5 bases and J by 8 bases, with 14 bases between them. The CDR3 loop reads CASSLGLLRTQYF. CDR3 coding DNA: TGTGCCAGCAGCCTGGGGCTTCTCCGTACGCAGTATTTT. Full variable domain (remainder filled in from reference TRBV7-9 and TRBJ2-3): DTGVSQNPRHKITKRGQNVTFRCDPISEHNRLYWYRQTLGQGPEFLTYFQNEAQLEKSRLLSDRFSAERPKGSFSTLEIQRTEQGDSAMYLCASSLGLLRTQYFGPGTRLTVL.

This chain links TRBV28 with TRBJ2-7; D may be TRBD1 (6 bases). The V gene's germline CDR1 is MDHEN and CDR2 SYDVKM. This CDR3 has 14 amino acids. Between the trimmed V and J ends, which lost 9 bases and 2 bases, there was a span of 17 bases. CDR3 sequence reads: CASIAGTRPYEQYF. The CDR3 region has the DNA TGTGCCAGTATCGCCGGGACACGACCCTACGAGCAGTACTTC.

The chain is built from TRBV4-1 and TRBJ2-7; D is undetermined. V was pared by 1 base and J by 4 bases, with 20 bases between. Germline CDR1 is MGHRA and CDR2 is YSYEKL. This CDR3 region has 17 residues. DNA for the CDR3: TGCGCCAGCAGCCAAGTCGGGTGGTCCCGTTCGACGTACGAGCAGTACTTC. Protein sequence: CASSQVGWSRSTYEQYF.

CDR3 sequence (DNA): TGTGCCAGTAGTACCCGACACTATAGCAATCAGCCCCAGCATTTT. Its translation: CASSTRHYSNQPQHF. The chain has TRBV19 and TRBJ1-5; D unresolved. Germline CDR1 reads LNHDA; CDR2 reads SQIVND (reference sequence). This CDR3 comprises 15 residues. V shed 4 bases and J shed 0 bases, with 10 bases lying between them.

This rearrangement joins TRBV5-5 to TRBJ1-5; D is undetermined. CDR1 SGHKS and CDR2 YYEKEE come from the germline V gene (reference sequence). Between the trimmed V and J ends, which lost 4 bases and 4 bases, there was a span of 12 bases. The CDR3 runs to 14 residues. CDR3 sequence reads: CASSPGLPNQPQHF. CDR3 DNA sequence: TGTGCCAGCAGCCCGGGCTTACCTAATCAGCCCCAGCATTTT.

The chain combines TRBV10-3 with TRBJ2-7, with D hard to call. V was clipped by 2 bases and J by 3 bases, with 17 bases between them. Germline CDR1 reads ENHRY; CDR2 reads SYGVKD. The CDR3 covers 16 residues. The CDR3 sequence is CAISEPGLNDGYEQYF. CDR3 bases: TGTGCCATCAGTGAGCCGGGTCTGAACGACGGCTACGAGCAGTACTTC.

V and J are TRBV28 and TRBJ2-3; either TRBD1 or TRBD2 may supply D (5 bases each). Germline assignment: CDR1 MDHEN and CDR2 SYDVKM. Trimming pared 8 bases from V and 3 bases from J, leaving 18 bases between. The CDR3 totals 15 residues. The CDR3 DNA follows: TGTGCCAGCTCTAAAGCCGGGGCTCTGACAGATACGCAGTATTTT. Translation gives CASSKAGALTDTQYF. The entire variable domain, with the rest obtained from reference TRBV28 and TRBJ2-3, is as follows: DVKVTQSSRYLVKRTGEKVFLECVQDMDHENMFWYRQDPGLGLRLIYFSYDVKMKEKGDIPEGYSVSREKKERFSLILESASTNQTSMYLCASSKAGALTDTQYFGPGTRLTVL.

This chain uses TRBV29-1 with TRBJ2-3, with 8 positions matching TRBD1. Germline loops: CDR1 SQVTM, CDR2 ANQGSEA. The CDR3 runs 14 residues. Trimming cost V 7 bases and J 4 bases; bases outside gene matches: 10. The CDR3, as DNA: TGCAGCGCAAGAGGACAGGGTGCTCCAGATACGCAGTATTTT. Amino acids: CSARGQGAPDTQYF.

This clone came up once. The rearrangement links TRBV21-1 to TRBJ2-7; the DNA was not compared with TRBD2, the D call given in the table. TRBV21-1 is marked as a pseudogene. The CDR3 has 20 amino acids. CDR3 protein: CASLGTSVKSPPLSSYEQYF. The CDR3 DNA reads as TGTGCCAGCCTTGGGACTAGCGTGAAGTCCCCCCCCCTGAGCTCCTACGAGCAGTACTTC.

The rearrangement joins TRBV10-2 to TRBJ1-2; D is uncertain. CDR1 and CDR2 from the germline V gene are WSHSY and SAAADI. The CDR3 length is 15 residues. Trimming removed 0 bases at V and 8 bases at J, with 16 bases between. CDR3 protein: CASSESRRGTMGYTF. CDR3 DNA: TGCGCCAGCAGTGAGTCGAGGCGGGGTACGATGGGCTACACCTTC.